This is a list of T cell receptor beta chains from one sample in a study of control samples from healthy donors and cancer patients. The assay was immunoSEQ multiplex PCR, and TCRdb's table has in-frame clones only and misses some. The table shows 110,000 to 150,000 clones, with 80% to 90% occurring only once. The specimen was blood. These receptors came from a woman aged 25 to 45 in good health. Both conserved end residues are part of each CDR3. Each record gives: V gene, clone size, D gene, J gene, CDR3 protein, CDR3 DNA. D genes are given only for firm matches. A clone size is listed for some rows: how often the clone was seen (once, few, many), or a class if it is expanded.

v_gene: TRBV5-1; abundance: few; d_gene: TRBD2; j_gene: TRBJ2-1; CDR3aa: CASSFPPAGAGNEQFF; CDR3nt: TGCGCCAGCAGCTTTCCCCCAGCGGGAGCTGGCAATGAGCAGTTCTTC
v_gene: TRBV28; abundance: .; d_gene: .; j_gene: TRBJ1-5; CDR3aa: CASSSKGSVWQPQHF; CDR3nt: TGTGCCAGCAGTTCCAAGGGGTCAGTTTGGCAGCCCCAGCATTTT
v_gene: TRBV5-1; abundance: .; d_gene: TRBD1; j_gene: TRBJ1-3; CDR3aa: CASSTAGGSGNTIYF; CDR3nt: TGCGCCAGCAGCACGGCAGGGGGCTCTGGAAACACCATATATTTT
v_gene: TRBV4-1; abundance: .; d_gene: TRBD2; j_gene: TRBJ2-1; CDR3aa: CASSQGTSGYNEQFF; CDR3nt: TGCGCCAGCAGCCAGGGGACTAGCGGGTACAATGAGCAGTTCTTC
v_gene: TRBV7-2; abundance: .; d_gene: TRBD1; j_gene: TRBJ1-2; CDR3aa: CASSTQTGSDGYTF; CDR3nt: TGTGCCAGCAGCACCCAGACAGGGTCGGATGGCTACACCTTC
v_gene: TRBV2; abundance: .; d_gene: TRBD2; j_gene: TRBJ2-1; CDR3aa: CASSAGTSGRATGNEQFF; CDR3nt: TGTGCCAGCAGCGCCGGGACTAGCGGGAGGGCTACTGGAAATGAGCAGTTCTTC
v_gene: TRBV30; abundance: .; d_gene: TRBD1; j_gene: TRBJ1-6; CDR3aa: CAWRGTGSDSSPLHF; CDR3nt: TGTGCCTGGAGGGGGACAGGGAGTGACAGTTCACCCCTCCACTTT
v_gene: TRBV6-1; abundance: .; d_gene: .; j_gene: TRBJ2-1; CDR3aa: CASSERGGGYNEQFF; CDR3nt: TGTGCCAGCAGTGAAAGAGGGGGGGGATACAATGAGCAGTTCTTC
v_gene: TRBV6-1; abundance: once; d_gene: TRBD1; j_gene: TRBJ2-7; CDR3aa: CASSEGTASYEQYF; CDR3nt: TGTGCCAGCAGTGAGGGGACAGCCTCCTACGAGCAGTACTTC
v_gene: TRBV7-6; abundance: once; d_gene: TRBD2; j_gene: TRBJ2-3; CDR3aa: CASSFAPGLAGGQSTDTQYF; CDR3nt: TGTGCCAGCAGCTTCGCCCCGGGACTAGCGGGAGGCCAAAGCACAGATACGCAGTATTTT
v_gene: TRBV29-1; abundance: .; d_gene: TRBD1; j_gene: TRBJ2-2; CDR3aa: CSVPGQGNTGELFF; CDR3nt: TGCAGCGTTCCGGGACAGGGTAACACCGGGGAGCTGTTTTTT
v_gene: TRBV14; abundance: .; d_gene: .; j_gene: TRBJ1-4; CDR3aa: CASSPSDWSTNEKLFF; CDR3nt: TGTGCCAGCAGCCCGTCCGATTGGTCAACTAATGAAAAACTGTTTTTT
v_gene: TRBV2; abundance: .; d_gene: .; j_gene: TRBJ2-3; CDR3aa: CASSNWDTQYF; CDR3nt: TGTGCCAGCAGCAACTGGGATACGCAGTATTTT
v_gene: TRBV6-5; abundance: .; d_gene: TRBD1; j_gene: TRBJ2-7; CDR3aa: CASSPRGQGTYEQYF; CDR3nt: TGTGCCAGCAGTCCTCGCGGACAGGGCACCTACGAGCAGTACTTC
v_gene: TRBV5-4; abundance: .; d_gene: .; j_gene: TRBJ2-5; CDR3aa: CASSWREQETQYF; CDR3nt: TGTGCCAGCAGCTGGCGGGAACAAGAGACCCAGTACTTC
v_gene: TRBV30; abundance: .; d_gene: .; j_gene: TRBJ2-7; CDR3aa: CAWSVPPRAFGTYEQYF; CDR3nt: TGTGCCTGGAGTGTACCACCCCGAGCGTTCGGAACCTACGAGCAGTACTTC
v_gene: TRBV7-3; abundance: .; d_gene: .; j_gene: TRBJ1-1; CDR3aa: CASSPGRNTEAFF; CDR3nt: TGTGCCAGCAGCCCGGGTCGAAACACTGAAGCTTTCTTT
v_gene: TRBV5-1; abundance: .; d_gene: .; j_gene: TRBJ1-5; CDR3aa: CASSLDGGKDQPQHF; CDR3nt: TGCGCCAGCAGCTTGGACGGGGGGAAAGATCAGCCCCAGCATTTT
v_gene: TRBV25-1; abundance: .; d_gene: .; j_gene: TRBJ1-6; CDR3aa: CASSAAPGQPYNSPLHF; CDR3nt: TGTGCCAGCAGTGCTGCTCCGGGACAACCATATAATTCACCCCTCCACTTT
v_gene: TRBV28; abundance: .; d_gene: TRBD2; j_gene: TRBJ2-7; CDR3aa: CASTQRLADSYEQYF; CDR3nt: TGTGCCAGCACCCAGAGGCTAGCGGACTCCTACGAGCAGTACTTC
v_gene: TRBV5-1; abundance: .; d_gene: .; j_gene: TRBJ1-4; CDR3aa: CASSLAPGIANEKLFF; CDR3nt: TGCGCCAGCAGCTTGGCCCCGGGGATAGCTAATGAAAAACTGTTTTTT
v_gene: TRBV14; abundance: .; d_gene: .; j_gene: TRBJ2-1; CDR3aa: CASSLGASSYNEQFF; CDR3nt: TGTGCCAGCAGCCTCGGGGCGTCCTCCTACAATGAGCAGTTCTTC